This T cell receptor (beta chain) was found in a study of human T cells and chemical hapten exposure. Unique molecular identifiers were linked by the library to individual cDNA molecules. In TCRdb, the RACE reads were re-called with MiXCR into one record per CDR3 protein. This sample has roughly 260,000 distinct CDR3 sequences, with around 9.3% found just once. This clonotype was seen more than once but under ten times. Time point here: pre-sensitization, week 0. As for treatment: therapeutic diphenylcyclopropenone sensitization with weekly scalp DPC. This specimen consisted of whole blood, obtained in connection with sensitization to the hapten diphenylcyclopropenone (DPC). The origin of this receptor is a woman between 40 and 55 years old with alopecia areata. Some clones in this sample may be carry-over from other donors' samples.

CDR3 coding DNA: TGTGCCAGCCGACCCCGGACGGGCGGGGAGCTGTTTTTT. Amino acid sequence: CASRPRTGGELFF. This chain uses TRBV11-2 with TRBJ2-2; no clear D. In germline, CDR1 is SGHAT, CDR2 FQNNGV. The CDR3 contains 13 residues. V lost 8 bases and J 7 bases, leaving 14 bases between the germline ends. The full variable domain, completed using reference TRBV11-2 and TRBJ2-2, is EAGVAQSPRYKIIEKRQSVAFWCNPISGHATLYWYQQILGQGPKLLIQFQNNGVVDDSQLPKDRFSAERLKGVDSTLKIQPAKLEDSAVYLCASRPRTGGELFFGEGSRLTVL.